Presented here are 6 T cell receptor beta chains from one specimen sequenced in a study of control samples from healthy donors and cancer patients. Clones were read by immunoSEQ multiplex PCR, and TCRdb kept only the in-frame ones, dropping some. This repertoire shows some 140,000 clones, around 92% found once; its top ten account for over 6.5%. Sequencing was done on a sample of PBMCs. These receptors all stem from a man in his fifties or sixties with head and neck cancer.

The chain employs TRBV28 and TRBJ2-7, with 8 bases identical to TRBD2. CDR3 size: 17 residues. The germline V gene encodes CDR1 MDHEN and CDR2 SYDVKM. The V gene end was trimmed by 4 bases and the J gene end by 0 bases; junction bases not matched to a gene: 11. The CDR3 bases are TGTGCCAGCAGTTCGCGCCGGGGGGGGCCCGTCTCCTACGAGCAGTACTTC. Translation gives CASSSRRGGPVSYEQYF.

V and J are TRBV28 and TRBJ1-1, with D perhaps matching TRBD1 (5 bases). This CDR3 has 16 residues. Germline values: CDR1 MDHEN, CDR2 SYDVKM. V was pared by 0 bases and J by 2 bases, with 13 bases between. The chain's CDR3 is CASSLWEGRENTEAFF. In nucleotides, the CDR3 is TGTGCCAGCAGTTTATGGGAGGGGAGGGAAAACACTGAAGCTTTCTTT. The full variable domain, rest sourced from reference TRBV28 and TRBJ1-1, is DVKVTQSSRYLVKRTGEKVFLECVQDMDHENMFWYRQDPGLGLRLIYFSYDVKMKEKGDIPEGYSVSREKKERFSLILESASTNQTSMYLCASSLWEGRENTEAFFGQGTRLTVV.

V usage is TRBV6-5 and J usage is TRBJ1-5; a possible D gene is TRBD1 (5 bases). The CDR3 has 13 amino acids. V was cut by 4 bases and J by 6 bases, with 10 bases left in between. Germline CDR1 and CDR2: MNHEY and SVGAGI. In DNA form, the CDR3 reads TGTGCCAGCAGTTTCTCACAGGTTCAGCCCCAGCATTTT. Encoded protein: CASSFSQVQPQHF.

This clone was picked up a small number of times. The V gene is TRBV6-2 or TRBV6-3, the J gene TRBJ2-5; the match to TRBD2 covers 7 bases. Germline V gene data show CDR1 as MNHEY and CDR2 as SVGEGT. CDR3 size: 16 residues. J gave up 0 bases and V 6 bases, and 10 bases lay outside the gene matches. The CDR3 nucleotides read TGTGCCAGCAGACCTCGACTAGCTGCGTACCAAGAGACCCAGTACTTC. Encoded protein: CASRPRLAAYQETQYF.

For the CDR3, the DNA is TGTGCCAGCAGTTCCTATTTGAACACTGAAGCTTTCTTT. Amino acids: CASSSYLNTEAFF. The rearrangement joins TRBV7-9 to TRBJ1-1, with D unresolved. Germline loops: CDR1 SEHNR, CDR2 FQNEAQ (reference sequence). The CDR3 is 13 residues long. Trimming removed 6 bases at V and 0 bases at J, with 8 bases between.

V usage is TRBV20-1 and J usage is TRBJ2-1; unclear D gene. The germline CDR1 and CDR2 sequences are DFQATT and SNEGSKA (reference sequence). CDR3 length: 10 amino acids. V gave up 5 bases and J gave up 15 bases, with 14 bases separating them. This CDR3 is CSALDASGFF. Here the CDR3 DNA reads TGCAGTGCTCTGGACGCCAGTGGGTTCTTC.